This T cell receptor beta chain is from a study of T cells after yellow fever vaccination. Study-level points and caveats: Few clonotypes appeared in both CD4 and CD8 compartments. The booster saw the reappearance of most primary-vaccination clones (roughly 96% CD4, almost 90% CD8).

A single record per CDR3 protein comes from TCRdb applying MiXCR to the 5' RACE reads. Here the sample spans a few hundred thousand distinct CDR3 sequences, about a sixth being singletons. Notes on this clonotype: Its target is unknown.

This CDR3 spans 14 amino acids. Between the trimmed V and J ends, which lost 3 bases and 4 bases, there was a span of 13 bases. Germline-derived CDR1 and CDR2 are SGHNT and YYREEE (reference sequence). This sequence joins TRBV5-4 and TRBJ2-5; D might be TRBD2 (5 bases). The starting material was PBMCs, obtained less than 6 days after the first yellow fever vaccination. This clonotype was sampled from a man aged 18 to 30 who received the YFV17D yellow fever vaccine. The CDR3 loop is CASSYRGTRETQYF. CDR3 coding DNA: TGTGCCAGCAGCTACCGGGGTACCCGAGAGACCCAGTACTTC.